A single sample is the source of the 23 T cell receptor beta chains below, sequenced in a study of immune evolution from preneoplasia to lung adenocarcinoma. Libraries were prepared by immunoSEQ multiplex PCR; TCRdb keeps only in-frame clonotypes and omits some of them. The sample has some 3,500 clones, around 80% seen once. The sample taken for sequencing was FFPE adjacent normal lung tissue. Receptors originate from a donor at least 70 years old with lung adenocarcinoma.

This clone showed up just a few times. CDR3 loop: CASSDWWGTDTQYF. The CDR3 DNA sequence: TGTGCCAGCAGTGACTGGTGGGGTACAGATACGCAGTATTTT. The chain is built from TRBV6-4 and TRBJ2-3, with D unresolved. CDR1 and CDR2 (germline): MRHNA, SNTAGT. The CDR3 sequence is 14 residues long. V was clipped by 1 base and J by 3 bases, with 8 bases between them.

The chain recombines TRBV7-3 with TRBJ2-5, with TRBD2 matching over 10 bases. Trimming removed 4 bases from V and 5 bases from J; junction bases left unmatched: 10. There are 16 residues in the CDR3. Germline loops: CDR1 SGHTA, CDR2 FQGTGA. CDR3 amino acids: CASSSRAGGPYETQYF. The CDR3 coding sequence is TGTGCCAGCAGCTCGAGAGCGGGAGGGCCTTACGAGACCCAGTACTTC.

This chain connects TRBV5-1 to TRBJ1-1; a possible D gene is TRBD1 (5 bases). The CDR3 covers 14 residues. Looked up from germline, CDR1 is SGHRS and CDR2 is YFSETQ. Trimming shortened V by 5 bases and J by 1 base, and 12 bases separated the two germline ends. This chain's CDR3 is CASRSGQGNTEAFF. The CDR3 nucleotides read TGCGCCAGCAGGTCAGGGCAGGGGAACACTGAAGCTTTCTTT.

The V gene is TRBV7-9, the J gene TRBJ1-2; no definite D call. The V end lost 0 bases, the J end lost 4 bases, and 9 bases lay between the germline ends. Germline loops: CDR1 SEHNR, CDR2 FQNEAQ (reference sequence). This CDR3 spans 14 amino acids. CDR3 residues: CASSLALKPYGYTF. CDR3 sequence (DNA): TGTGCCAGCAGCTTAGCACTGAAACCCTATGGCTACACCTTC.

With regard to this clone: The same CDR3 is also encoded by other DNA sequences in this sample. This chain joins TRBV7-2 and TRBJ2-1; D unclear. This CDR3 contains 13 residues. Germline CDR1 SGHTA, CDR2 FQGNSA. The V and J ends lost 0 bases and 7 bases respectively, with 7 bases between them. Written as DNA, the CDR3 is TGTGCCAGCAGCTTAGCCCCTGGAAATGAGCAGTTCTTC. Translation gives CASSLAPGNEQFF.

The V and J genes are TRBV28 and TRBJ2-4; 8 bases map to TRBD1. V dropped 5 bases and J dropped 6; count of bases not matched to a gene: 6. Germline loops: CDR1 MDHEN, CDR2 SYDVKM. CDR3 length: 14 residues. The CDR3 DNA sequence: TGTGCCAGCAGTACCCCCGGACAGGGAAACATTCAGTACTTC. This translates into CASSTPGQGNIQYF. The complete variable domain, with remaining parts taken from reference TRBV28 and TRBJ2-4, reads DVKVTQSSRYLVKRTGEKVFLECVQDMDHENMFWYRQDPGLGLRLIYFSYDVKMKEKGDIPEGYSVSREKKERFSLILESASTNQTSMYLCASSTPGQGNIQYFGAGTRLSVL.

This rearrangement joins TRBV11-2 to TRBJ2-3; D remains ambiguous. V lost 1 base to trimming and J lost 0 bases, with 17 bases between them. CDR1 and CDR2 (germline): SGHAT, FQNNGV. This CDR3 spans 18 amino acids. CDR3 in amino acids: CASSLVLAEQVSTDTQYF. CDR3 nucleotides: TGTGCCAGCAGCTTAGTATTGGCGGAACAAGTTAGCACAGATACGCAGTATTTT.

The gene calls are TRBV7-6 and TRBJ1-4, with TRBD1 as a possible D gene (5 bases). Deletions cut 0 bases from V and 6 bases from J, with 14 bases between. The germline V gene encodes CDR1 SGHVS and CDR2 FNYEAQ. The CDR3 spans 16 residues. DNA for the CDR3: TGTGCCAGCAGCTTAGCCCCGGGACGCCCGGATGAAAAACTGTTTTTT. Translating it yields CASSLAPGRPDEKLFF.

This chain uses TRBV5-1 with TRBJ2-3, with TRBD2 matching over 12 bases. Germline V gives CDR1 SGHRS, CDR2 YFSETQ. V was pared by 7 bases and J by 4 bases, with 7 bases of the junction left unmatched. The CDR3 covers 15 residues. The CDR3 DNA reads TGCGCCAGCCAAACTAGCGGGAGGAACGCAGATACGCAGTATTTT. Translation gives CASQTSGRNADTQYF.

This rearrangement joins TRBV6-1 to TRBJ1-1; no clear D gene. CDR3 length equals 11 residues. Germline V gives CDR1 MNHNS, CDR2 SASEGT. Trimming took 2 bases from V and 7 from J, leaving 5 bases between them. CDR3 nucleotide sequence: TGTGCCAGCAGTGAACAAGTTGAAGCTTTCTTT. Translating it yields CASSEQVEAFF.

The chain recombines TRBV25-1 with TRBJ2-5; a weak D match, TRBD1 (5 bases). The CDR3 spans 13 residues. CDR1 and CDR2 from the germline V gene are MGHDK and SYGVNS. Trimming pared 4 bases from V and 3 bases from J, leaving 9 bases between. Written as DNA, the CDR3 is TGTGCCAGCAGTGGTATAGGGGAAGAGACCCAGTACTTC. Its protein is CASSGIGEETQYF.

A few counts support this clone. The rearrangement links TRBV9 to TRBJ2-3; TRBD2 aligns across 9 bases. CDR3 length equals 15 residues. The V gene end was trimmed by 4 bases and the J gene end by 2 bases; junction bases not matched to a gene: 5. The germline CDR1 and CDR2 sequences are SGDLS and YYNGEE. The CDR3 region is CASSTGLANTDTQYF. In nucleotides, the CDR3 is TGTGCCAGCAGCACCGGACTAGCGAACACAGATACGCAGTATTTT. The variable domain in full, completed from reference TRBV9 and TRBJ2-3, reads DSGVTQTPKHLITATGQRVTLRCSPRSGDLSVYWYQQSLDQGLQFLIQYYNGEERAKGNILERFSAQQFPDLHSELNLSSLELGDSALYFCASSTGLANTDTQYFGPGTRLTVL.

The chain links TRBV7-9 to TRBJ1-1; 7 bases are shared with TRBD1. V lost 3 bases, J lost 1 base, and 11 bases stayed unmatched. The CDR3 is 17 residues long. CDR1 and CDR2 (germline): SEHNR, FQNEAQ (reference sequence). The CDR3 DNA reads as TGTGCCAGCAGCTTTAGTAGGCCAGGGGGTAAGAACACTGAAGCTTTCTTT. Encoded protein: CASSFSRPGGKNTEAFF.

This rearrangement joins TRBV7-2 to TRBJ2-7; D possibly matches TRBD1 or TRBD2 (5 bases each). Germline values: CDR1 SGHTA, CDR2 FQGNSA. This CDR3 has 14 residues. V gave up 0 bases and J gave up 5 bases, with 11 bases separating them. Here the CDR3 DNA reads TGTGCCAGCAGCTTAGCGGGACGCCCGGACGAGCAGTACTTC. It specifies CASSLAGRPDEQYF. The variable domain in full, with the rest retrieved from reference TRBV7-2 and TRBJ2-7, is GAGVSQSPSNKVTEKGKDVELRCDPISGHTALYWYRQSLGQGLEFLIYFQGNSAPDKSGLPSDRFSAERTGGSVSTLTIQRTQQEDSAVYLCASSLAGRPDEQYFGPGTRLTVT.

The chain recombines TRBV2 with TRBJ2-3; D remains ambiguous. Germline CDR1 SNHLY, CDR2 FYNNEI. V was pared by 1 base and J by 0 bases, with 8 bases between. The CDR3 spans 15 residues. The CDR3 region has the DNA TGTGCCAGCAGTGAAGACAGAACTAGCACAGATACGCAGTATTTT. Protein product: CASSEDRTSTDTQYF.

V is TRBV29-1 and J is TRBJ2-7; D call uncertain. V shed 7 bases and J shed 0 bases, with 19 bases lying between them. Germline V gene data show CDR1 as SQVTM and CDR2 as ANQGSEA. The CDR3 length is 15 residues. CDR3 protein: CSGVFPTANSYEQYF. The CDR3 coding sequence is TGCAGCGGTGTCTTTCCGACCGCCAACTCCTACGAGCAGTACTTC.

CDR3 sequence: CASSQVQYMQYF. CDR3 nucleotide sequence: TGTGCCAGCAGCCAAGTTCAGTATATGCAGTATTTT. The chain couples TRBV14 to TRBJ2-3; no clear D gene. The CDR3 has 12 residues. V was cut by 1 base and J by 11 bases, with 10 bases left in between. Germline V gene lookup returns CDR1 SGHDN and CDR2 FVKESK.

This clone appeared a few times. The rearrangement links TRBV2 to TRBJ2-5; the D gene is possibly TRBD2 (6 bases). The length of the CDR3 is 14 residues. Looked up from germline, CDR1 is SNHLY and CDR2 is FYNNEI. V lost 5 bases, J lost 9 bases, and 19 bases lay in between. The CDR3 DNA reads as TGTGCCAGCAGTAAGGAGGGGACTCGAGAAGCCCAGTACTTC. It is translated as CASSKEGTREAQYF.

The chain employs TRBV27 and TRBJ2-5; D is perhaps TRBD2 (6 bases). CDR1 and CDR2 from the germline V gene are MNHEY and SMNVEV (reference sequence). CDR3 size: 15 residues. V lost 0 bases and J 1 base, leaving 9 bases between the germline ends. The CDR3 DNA reads as TGTGCCAGCAGTTTATCGGAGGGGACCCAAGAGACCCAGTACTTC. Translated: CASSLSEGTQETQYF.

CDR3 in amino acids: CAWQGYNEQFF. CDR3 nucleotide sequence: TGTGCCTGGCAGGGTTACAATGAGCAGTTCTTC. The rearrangement uses TRBV30 and TRBJ2-1; maybe TRBD1 (5 bases). The CDR3 is 11 amino acids. Between the trimmed V and J ends, which lost 5 bases and 4 bases, there was a span of 6 bases. The germline V gene has CDR1 GTSNPN and CDR2 SVGIG (reference sequence).

This chain connects TRBV4-1 to TRBJ2-1, with 7 bases that match TRBD1. Per the germline V gene, CDR1 is MGHRA and CDR2 is YSYEKL. The V gene end was trimmed by 7 bases and the J gene end by 2 bases; junction bases not matched to a gene: 5. The CDR3 totals 14 residues. The CDR3 region is CASKAGQAYNEQFF. In DNA, the CDR3 is TGCGCCAGCAAAGCCGGACAGGCCTACAATGAGCAGTTCTTC.

This clone is a singleton in its sample. J is TRBJ2-1 and V is TRBV6-6; D unresolved. The CDR3 totals 15 residues. Germline V gene data show CDR1 as MNHNY and CDR2 as SVGAGI (reference sequence). Trimming removed 0 bases at V and 0 bases at J, with 6 bases between. The CDR3 DNA follows: TGTGCCAGCAGTTACTCGAGGCGCTCCTACAATGAGCAGTTCTTC. Amino acid sequence: CASSYSRRSYNEQFF.

Points on this clone: The sample carries other DNA sequences with the same CDR3. The chain uses TRBV30 and TRBJ1-4, with 10 bases identical to TRBD1. The CDR3 covers 15 residues. Losses at the gene ends were 0 bases for V and 4 bases for J; bases not matched to a gene: 2. The V gene's germline CDR1 is GTSNPN and CDR2 SVGIG (reference sequence). In DNA form, the CDR3 reads TGTGCCTGGAGTGTTAGGACAGGGGGTAATGAAAAACTGTTTTTT. It yields the protein CAWSVRTGGNEKLFF. The full variable domain, its missing parts supplied by reference TRBV30 and TRBJ1-4, is SQTIHQWPATLVQPVGSPLSLECTVEGTSNPNLYWYRQAAGRGLQLLFYSVGIGQISSEVPQNLSASRPQDRQFILSSKKLLLSDSGFYLCAWSVRTGGNEKLFFGSGTQLSVL.